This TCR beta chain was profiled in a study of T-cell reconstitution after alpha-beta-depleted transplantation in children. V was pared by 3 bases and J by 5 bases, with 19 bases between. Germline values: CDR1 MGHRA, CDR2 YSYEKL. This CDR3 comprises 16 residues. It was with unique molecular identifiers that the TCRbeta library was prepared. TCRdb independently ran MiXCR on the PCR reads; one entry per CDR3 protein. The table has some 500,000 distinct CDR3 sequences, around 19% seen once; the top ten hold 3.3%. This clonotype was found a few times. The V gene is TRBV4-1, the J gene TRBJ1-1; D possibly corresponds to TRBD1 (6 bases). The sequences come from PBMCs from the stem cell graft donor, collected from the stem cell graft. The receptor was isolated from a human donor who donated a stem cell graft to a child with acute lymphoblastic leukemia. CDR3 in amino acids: CASSQTRARGKTEAFF. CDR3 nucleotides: TGCGCCAGCAGCCAGACGCGGGCGAGGGGGAAGACTGAAGCTTTCTTT.